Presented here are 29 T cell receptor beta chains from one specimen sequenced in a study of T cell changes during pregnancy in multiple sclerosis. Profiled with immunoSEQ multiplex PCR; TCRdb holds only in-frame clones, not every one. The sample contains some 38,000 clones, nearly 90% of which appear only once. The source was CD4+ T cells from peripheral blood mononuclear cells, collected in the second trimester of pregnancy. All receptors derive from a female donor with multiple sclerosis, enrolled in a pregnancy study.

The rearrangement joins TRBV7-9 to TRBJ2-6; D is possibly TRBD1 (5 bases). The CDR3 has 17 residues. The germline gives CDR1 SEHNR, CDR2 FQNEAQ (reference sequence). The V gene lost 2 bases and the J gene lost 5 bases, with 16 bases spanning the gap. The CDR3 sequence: CASSLLGVAGRANVLTF. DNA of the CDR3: TGTGCCAGCAGCTTACTGGGTGTGGCAGGGAGGGCCAACGTCCTGACTTTC.

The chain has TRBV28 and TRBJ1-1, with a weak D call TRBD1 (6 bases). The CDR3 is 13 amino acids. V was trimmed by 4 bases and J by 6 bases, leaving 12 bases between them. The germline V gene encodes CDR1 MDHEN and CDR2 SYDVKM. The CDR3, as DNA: TGTGCCAGCAGTTCGCAGGGGAAACCTGAAGCTTTCTTT. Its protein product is CASSSQGKPEAFF.

The DNA of the CDR3 is TGTGCCAGCCCGAAGGCGGTATTTTCCTCTGGAAACACCATATATTTT. This translates into CASPKAVFSSGNTIYF. V and J are TRBV18 and TRBJ1-3; D gene ambiguous. Germline lookup yields CDR1 KGHSH and CDR2 LQKENI. The ends were cut back, 8 bases at V and 0 bases at J, with 17 bases in the middle. The CDR3 covers 16 residues. Based on the CDR3 plus reference TRBV18 and TRBJ1-3, the full variable domain is NAGVMQNPRHLVRRRGQEARLRCSPMKGHSHVYWYRQLPEEGLKFMVYLQKENIIDESGMPKERFSAEFPKEGPSILRIQQVVRGDSAAYFCASPKAVFSSGNTIYFGEGSWLTVV.

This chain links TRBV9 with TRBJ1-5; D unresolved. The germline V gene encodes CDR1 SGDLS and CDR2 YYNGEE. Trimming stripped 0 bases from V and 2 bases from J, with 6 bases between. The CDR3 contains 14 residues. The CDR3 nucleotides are TGTGCCAGCAGCGTAGCTCCAGGCAATCAGCCCCAGCATTTT. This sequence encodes CASSVAPGNQPQHF.

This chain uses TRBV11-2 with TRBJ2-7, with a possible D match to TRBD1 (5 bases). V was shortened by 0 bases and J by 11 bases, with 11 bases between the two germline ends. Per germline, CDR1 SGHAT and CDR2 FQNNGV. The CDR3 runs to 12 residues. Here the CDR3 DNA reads TGTGCCAGCAGCTTAGATAGGACATCCGAGTACTTC. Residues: CASSLDRTSEYF.

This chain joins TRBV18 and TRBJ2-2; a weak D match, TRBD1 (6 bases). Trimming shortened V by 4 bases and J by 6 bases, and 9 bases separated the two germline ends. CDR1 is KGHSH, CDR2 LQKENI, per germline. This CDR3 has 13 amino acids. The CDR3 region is CASSLQGAGELFF. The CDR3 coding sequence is TGTGCCAGCTCACTACAGGGAGCCGGGGAGCTGTTTTTT.

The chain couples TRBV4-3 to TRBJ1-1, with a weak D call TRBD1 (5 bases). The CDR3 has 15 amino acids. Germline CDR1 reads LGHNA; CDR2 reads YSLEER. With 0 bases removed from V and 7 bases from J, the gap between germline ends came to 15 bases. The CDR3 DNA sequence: TGCGCCAGCAGCCAAGATAGGAGGAGGGGCTTTGAAGCTTTCTTT. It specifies CASSQDRRRGFEAFF.

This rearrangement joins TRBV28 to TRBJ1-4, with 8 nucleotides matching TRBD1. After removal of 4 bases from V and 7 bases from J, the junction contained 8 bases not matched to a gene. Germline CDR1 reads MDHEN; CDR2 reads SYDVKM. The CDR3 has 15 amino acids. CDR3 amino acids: CASSSHRTGTEKLFF. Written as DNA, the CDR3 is TGTGCCAGCAGTTCTCATCGGACAGGGACTGAAAAACTGTTTTTT.

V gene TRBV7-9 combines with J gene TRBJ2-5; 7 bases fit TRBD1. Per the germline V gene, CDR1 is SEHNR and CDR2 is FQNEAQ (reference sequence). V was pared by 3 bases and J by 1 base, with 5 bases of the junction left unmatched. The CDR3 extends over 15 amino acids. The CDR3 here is CASSLGGTVQETQYF. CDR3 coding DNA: TGTGCCAGCAGCTTGGGTGGGACAGTCCAAGAGACCCAGTACTTC.

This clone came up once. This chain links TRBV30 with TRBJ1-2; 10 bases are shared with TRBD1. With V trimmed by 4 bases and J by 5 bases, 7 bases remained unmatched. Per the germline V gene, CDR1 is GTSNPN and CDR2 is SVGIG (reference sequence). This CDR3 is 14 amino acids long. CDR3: CAWIGTGEGYGYTF. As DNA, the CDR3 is TGTGCCTGGATCGGGACAGGGGAAGGGTATGGCTACACCTTC.

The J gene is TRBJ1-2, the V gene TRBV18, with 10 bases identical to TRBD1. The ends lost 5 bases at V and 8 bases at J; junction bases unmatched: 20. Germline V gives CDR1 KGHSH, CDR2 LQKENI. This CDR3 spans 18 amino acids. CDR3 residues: CASSGASGTGALSGGYTF. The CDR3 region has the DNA TGTGCCAGCTCAGGGGCGTCCGGGACAGGGGCCCTTTCTGGAGGCTACACCTTC.

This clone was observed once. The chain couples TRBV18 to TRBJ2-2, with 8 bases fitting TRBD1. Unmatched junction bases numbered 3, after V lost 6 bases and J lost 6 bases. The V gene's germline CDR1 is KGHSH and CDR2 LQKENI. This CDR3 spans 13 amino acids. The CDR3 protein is CASSQQGAGELFF. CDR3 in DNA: TGTGCCAGCTCGCAACAGGGGGCCGGGGAGCTGTTTTTT.

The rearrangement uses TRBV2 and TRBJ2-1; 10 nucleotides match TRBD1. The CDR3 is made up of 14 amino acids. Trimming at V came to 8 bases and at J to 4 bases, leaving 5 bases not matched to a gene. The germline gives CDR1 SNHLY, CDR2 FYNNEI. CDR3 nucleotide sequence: TGTGCCAGCCGAGGACAGGGGGGGTACAATGAGCAGTTCTTC. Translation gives CASRGQGGYNEQFF.

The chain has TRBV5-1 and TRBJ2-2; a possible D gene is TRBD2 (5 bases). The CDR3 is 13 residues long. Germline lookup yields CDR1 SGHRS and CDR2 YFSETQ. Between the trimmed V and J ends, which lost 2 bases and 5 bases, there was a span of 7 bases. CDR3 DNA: TGCGCCAGCAGCTTCGGGGATACCGGGGAGCTGTTTTTT. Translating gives CASSFGDTGELFF.

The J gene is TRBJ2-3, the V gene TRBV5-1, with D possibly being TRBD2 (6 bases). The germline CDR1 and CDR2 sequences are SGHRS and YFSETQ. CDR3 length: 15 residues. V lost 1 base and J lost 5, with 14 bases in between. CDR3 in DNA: TGCGCCAGCAGCTTGATCCCAGGGCGGGGAGATACGCAGTATTTT. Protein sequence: CASSLIPGRGDTQYF.

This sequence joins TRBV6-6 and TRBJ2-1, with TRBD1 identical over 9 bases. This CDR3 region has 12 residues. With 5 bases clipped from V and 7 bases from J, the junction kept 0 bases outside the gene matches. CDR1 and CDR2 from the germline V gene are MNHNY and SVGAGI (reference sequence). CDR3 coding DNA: TGTGCCAGCAGTGACAGGGGGAATGAGCAGTTCTTC. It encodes CASSDRGNEQFF.

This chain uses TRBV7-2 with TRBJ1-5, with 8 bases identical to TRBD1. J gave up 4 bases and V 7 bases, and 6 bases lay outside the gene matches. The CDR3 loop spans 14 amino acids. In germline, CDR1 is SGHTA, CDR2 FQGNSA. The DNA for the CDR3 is TGTGCCAGCACCCTTACAGGGGGTAATCAGCCCCAGCATTTT. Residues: CASTLTGGNQPQHF.

The CDR3 nucleotides are TGTGCCAGCAGCTTATACGGGTACACCGGGGAGCTGTTTTTT. Translating it yields CASSLYGYTGELFF. J is TRBJ2-2 and V is TRBV7-9; D ambiguous. This CDR3 spans 14 amino acids. The germline V and J ends were trimmed by 2 bases and 3 bases, with 7 bases remaining between them. Germline lookup yields CDR1 SEHNR and CDR2 FQNEAQ (reference sequence).

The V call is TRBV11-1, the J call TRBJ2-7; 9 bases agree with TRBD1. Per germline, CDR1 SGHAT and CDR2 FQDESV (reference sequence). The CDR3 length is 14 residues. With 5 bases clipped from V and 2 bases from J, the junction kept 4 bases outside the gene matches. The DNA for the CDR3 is TGTGCCAGCAGCCCTGGGACAGGGACCTACGAGCAGTACTTC. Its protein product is CASSPGTGTYEQYF.

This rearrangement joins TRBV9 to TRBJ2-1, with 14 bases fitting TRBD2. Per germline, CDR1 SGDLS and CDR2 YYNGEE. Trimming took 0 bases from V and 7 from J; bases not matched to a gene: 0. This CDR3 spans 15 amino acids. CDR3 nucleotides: TGTGCCAGCAGCGTAGGACTAGCGGGAGGGAATGAGCAGTTCTTC. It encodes CASSVGLAGGNEQFF.

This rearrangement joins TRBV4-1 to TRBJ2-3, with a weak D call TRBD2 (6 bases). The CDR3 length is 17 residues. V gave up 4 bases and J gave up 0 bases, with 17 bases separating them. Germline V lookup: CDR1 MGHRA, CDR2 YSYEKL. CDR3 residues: CASSPRLEAGSTDTQYF. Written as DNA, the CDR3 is TGCGCCAGCAGCCCCCGCCTTGAAGCGGGTAGCACAGATACGCAGTATTTT.

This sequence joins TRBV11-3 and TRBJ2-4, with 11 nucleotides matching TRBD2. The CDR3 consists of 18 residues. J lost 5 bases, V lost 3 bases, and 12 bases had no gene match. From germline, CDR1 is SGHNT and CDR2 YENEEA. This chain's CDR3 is CASSFTGTSGSGQNIQYF. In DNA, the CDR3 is TGTGCCAGCAGCTTCACCGGGACTAGCGGATCGGGGCAAAACATTCAGTACTTC.

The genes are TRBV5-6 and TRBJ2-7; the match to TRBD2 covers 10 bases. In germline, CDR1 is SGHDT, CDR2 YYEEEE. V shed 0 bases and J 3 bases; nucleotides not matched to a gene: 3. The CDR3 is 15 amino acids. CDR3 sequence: CASSLVTSGYYEQYF. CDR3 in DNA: TGTGCCAGCAGCTTGGTGACTAGCGGGTACTACGAGCAGTACTTC.

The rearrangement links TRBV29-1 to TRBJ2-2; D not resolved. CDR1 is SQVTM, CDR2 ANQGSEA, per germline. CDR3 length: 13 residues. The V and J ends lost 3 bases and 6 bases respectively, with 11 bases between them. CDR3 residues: CSVELHMAGELFF. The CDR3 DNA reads TGCAGCGTTGAGCTCCACATGGCCGGGGAGCTGTTTTTT.

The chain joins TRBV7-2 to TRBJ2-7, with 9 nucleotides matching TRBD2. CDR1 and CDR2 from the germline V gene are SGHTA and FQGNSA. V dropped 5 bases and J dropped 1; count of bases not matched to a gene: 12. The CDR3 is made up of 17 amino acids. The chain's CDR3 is CASSQPLLGLASYEQYF. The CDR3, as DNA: TGTGCCAGCAGCCAGCCTCTACTGGGACTAGCTTCCTACGAGCAGTACTTC.

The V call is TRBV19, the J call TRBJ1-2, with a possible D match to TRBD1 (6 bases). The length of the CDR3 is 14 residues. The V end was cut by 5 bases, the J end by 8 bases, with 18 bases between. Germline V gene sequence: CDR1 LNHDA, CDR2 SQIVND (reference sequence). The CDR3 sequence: CASSPQGNPVGYTF. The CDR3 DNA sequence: TGTGCCAGTAGTCCTCAGGGGAATCCGGTAGGCTACACCTTC.

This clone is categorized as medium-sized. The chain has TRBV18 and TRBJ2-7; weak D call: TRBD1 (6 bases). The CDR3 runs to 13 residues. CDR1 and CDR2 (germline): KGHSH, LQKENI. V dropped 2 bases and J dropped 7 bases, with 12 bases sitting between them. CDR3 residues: CASSPNRVGEQYF. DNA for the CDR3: TGTGCCAGCTCACCAAACAGGGTTGGGGAGCAGTACTTC.

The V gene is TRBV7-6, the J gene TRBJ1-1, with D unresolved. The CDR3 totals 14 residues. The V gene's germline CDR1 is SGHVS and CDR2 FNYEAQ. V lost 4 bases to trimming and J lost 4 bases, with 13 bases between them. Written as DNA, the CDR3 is TGTGCCAGCAGCTCAGGCCGGGGAAGCACTGAAGCTTTCTTT. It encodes CASSSGRGSTEAFF.

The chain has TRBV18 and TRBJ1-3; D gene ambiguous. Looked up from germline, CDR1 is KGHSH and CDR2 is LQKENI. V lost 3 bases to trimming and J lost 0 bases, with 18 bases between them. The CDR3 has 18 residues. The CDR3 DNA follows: TGTGCCAGCTCACCTCGTCAGCAGACTCAAATCTCTGGAAACACCATATATTTT. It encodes CASSPRQQTQISGNTIYF.